Described below is a single T cell receptor (beta chain) sequence and its context. Its antigen is still unknown. No much larger clone exists at a distance of one base, and base qualities are not known. The CDR3 goes from the cysteine to the phenylalanine over 14 residues. CDR3 DNA is the only sequence kept; it has 42 bases, read in frame from the first base. V was cut back by 5 bases and J by 4 bases, leaving a gap of 14 bases between them. The germline V gene (reference sequence) supplies CDR1 MNHNY and CDR2 SVGAGI. The sample is drawn from a study of T cells in placental villitis. With respect to the entire study: Placental TCR-beta repertoires were compared across villitis of unknown etiology, gestational-age-matched unaffected controls, and infectious villitis in order to test an allograft-versus-infection hypothesis. Results and caveats for the whole study, not just this receptor: Because the paraffin blocks included small amounts of decidua, some of the captured T cells, particularly in controls, may have been decidual rather than villous infiltrates. Bulk tissue sequencing could not distinguish helper, regulatory or cytotoxic T cells, nor maternal versus fetal T cells, and excluded gamma-delta receptors. CMV-specific clone frequencies were higher in infectious CMV cases than in villitis of unknown etiology (0.011 vs 0.001), and the villitis of unknown etiology frequencies did not differ from those of controls.

The five infectious villitis placentae, four with confirmed cytomegalovirus and one with Toxoplasma gondii, were included without being matched to the other groups. The mothers in the infectious villitis group were younger, carried smaller fetuses, and either delivered preterm or experienced intrauterine demise in two cases. Placentae were collected after delivery and underwent gross and histological evaluation before archival tissue selection. Five 10-micron scrolls were cut from each FFPE block, and DNA was isolated using the AllPrep DNA/RNA FFPE Tissue kit. DNA concentration and purity were checked by NanoDrop, and RNA quality was assessed on a Bioanalyzer. Using the immunoSEQ v4 bias-controlled multiplex PCR assay, run blinded to group allocation, TCR-beta CDR3 regions were amplified from genomic DNA. To estimate nucleated cell and T cell quantities per sample, reference gene primers were included together with the TCR-beta primers. Sequencing of the libraries was performed on an Illumina MiSeq with a 100-cycle paired-end protocol. Concerning the study's data processing: The immunoSEQ Analyzer software was used to calculate diversity and richness, with richness measured by iChao1 and clonality based on Pielou evenness and Shannon diversity (range 0-1, where higher values mean less diversity). CDR3 amino acid sequences with V/J genes were queried against VDJdb for CMV, EBV and influenza A specificities using confidence 3 and substitution 2. The Morisita-Horn index was used to assess TCR-beta amino acid clonotype overlap between villitis of unknown etiology, infectious villitis and control repertoires. TCRdb stores this immuneACCESS table with in-frame sequences only. Part of the clones is absent; in the studies checked, under half of the shortfall reflects unresolved V genes, and no reason is known for the rest. V, J and clone size are those of that table, while D and trimming were read from the DNA. This sample has about 6,300 clones in its table, and more than 70% of those were observed once. The ten top clones hold 8% to 10% of the sample.

The V gene is TRBV6-6 and the J gene is TRBJ1-1; TRBD1 is a possible D gene, resting on 5 matching bases. The sequencing sample was made of placental tissue containing maternal and fetal cells. The TCR sequence derives from a human patient with infectious villitis; the placental T cells may come from both mother and fetus. The CDR3 reads CASSRSGPSTEAFF. The sequence in DNA is TGTGCCAGCAGTCGATCGGGGCCGAGCACTGAAGCTTTCTTT.